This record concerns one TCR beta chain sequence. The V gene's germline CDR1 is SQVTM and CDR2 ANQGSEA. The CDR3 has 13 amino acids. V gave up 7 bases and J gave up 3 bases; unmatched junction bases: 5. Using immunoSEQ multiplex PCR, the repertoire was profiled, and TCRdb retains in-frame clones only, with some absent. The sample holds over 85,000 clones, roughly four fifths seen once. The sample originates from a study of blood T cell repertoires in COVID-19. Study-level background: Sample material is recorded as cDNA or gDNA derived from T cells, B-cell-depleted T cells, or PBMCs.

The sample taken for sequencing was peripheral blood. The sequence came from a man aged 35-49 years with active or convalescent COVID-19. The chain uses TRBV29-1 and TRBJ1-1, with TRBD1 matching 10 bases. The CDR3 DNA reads TGCAGCGCTACGGGACAGGGGTACACTGAAGCTTTCTTT. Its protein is CSATGQGYTEAFF.